This T cell receptor (beta chain) emerged from a study of a mutant IDH1 vaccine in newly diagnosed glioma. As for the study in general: The sex distribution of treated patients was 62.5% male and roughly 40% female, with a mean age of approximately 40 years.

In germline, CDR1 is SQVTM, CDR2 ANQGSEA. V shed 6 bases and J shed 7 bases, with 12 bases lying between them. The CDR3 covers 12 residues. Time point specified: baseline, week 1 (first vaccination visit). Treatment here: pre-vaccination baseline after standard-of-care therapy. This clone was detected once. The data were produced by immunoSEQ multiplex PCR, yet TCRdb's version contains in-frame clones alone and is incomplete. This table holds 85,000 to 100,000 clones, 83% found once. Sample: PBMCs, taken from a glioma patient treated with radiotherapy, temozolomide or both. The TCR sequence derives from a woman aged 45-59 years with glioma. The V call is TRBV29-1, the J call TRBJ1-4; tentative D call: TRBD1 (6 bases). The CDR3 nucleotides are TGCAGCGTGGGGGGGGCAGGTGAAAAACTGTTTTTT. It codes for CSVGGAGEKLFF.